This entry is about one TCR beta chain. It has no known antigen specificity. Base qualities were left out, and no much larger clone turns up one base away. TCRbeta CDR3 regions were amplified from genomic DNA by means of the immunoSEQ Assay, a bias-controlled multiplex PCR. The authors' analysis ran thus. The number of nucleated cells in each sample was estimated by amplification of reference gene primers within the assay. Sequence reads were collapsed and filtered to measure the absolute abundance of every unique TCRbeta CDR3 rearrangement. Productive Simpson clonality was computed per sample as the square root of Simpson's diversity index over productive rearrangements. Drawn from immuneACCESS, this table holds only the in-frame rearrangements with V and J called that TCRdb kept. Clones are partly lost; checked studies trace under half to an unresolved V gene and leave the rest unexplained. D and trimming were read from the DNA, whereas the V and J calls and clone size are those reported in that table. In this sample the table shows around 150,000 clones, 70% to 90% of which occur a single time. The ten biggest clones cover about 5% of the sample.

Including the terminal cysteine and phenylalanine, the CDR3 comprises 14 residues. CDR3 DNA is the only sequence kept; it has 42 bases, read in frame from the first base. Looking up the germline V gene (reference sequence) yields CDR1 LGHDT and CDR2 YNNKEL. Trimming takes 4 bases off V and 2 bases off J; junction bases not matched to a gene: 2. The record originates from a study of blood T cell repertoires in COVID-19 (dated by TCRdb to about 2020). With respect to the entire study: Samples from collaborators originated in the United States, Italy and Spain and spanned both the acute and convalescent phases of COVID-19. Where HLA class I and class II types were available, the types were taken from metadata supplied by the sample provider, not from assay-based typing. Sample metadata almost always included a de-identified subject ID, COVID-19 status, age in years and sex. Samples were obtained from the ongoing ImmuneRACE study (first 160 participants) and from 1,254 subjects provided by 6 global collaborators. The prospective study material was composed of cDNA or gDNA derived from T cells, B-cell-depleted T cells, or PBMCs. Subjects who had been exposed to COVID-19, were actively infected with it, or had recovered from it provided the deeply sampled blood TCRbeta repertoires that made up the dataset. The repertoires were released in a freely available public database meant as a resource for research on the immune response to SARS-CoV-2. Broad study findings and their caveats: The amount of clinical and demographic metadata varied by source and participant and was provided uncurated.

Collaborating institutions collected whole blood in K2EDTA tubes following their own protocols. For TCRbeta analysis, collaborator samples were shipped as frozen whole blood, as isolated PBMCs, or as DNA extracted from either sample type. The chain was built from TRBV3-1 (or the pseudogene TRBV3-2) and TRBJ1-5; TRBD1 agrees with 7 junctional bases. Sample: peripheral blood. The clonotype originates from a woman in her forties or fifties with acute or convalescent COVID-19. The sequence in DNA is TGTGCCAGCAGCCCCACAGGGGGCAATCAGCCCCAGCATTTT. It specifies CASSPTGGNQPQHF.